This passage covers 7 T cell receptor beta chains from one sample sequenced in a study of cytomegalovirus exposure and HLA in healthy donors. Amplification used 60 Vbeta primers and 13 Jbeta primers. Some clones are missing from TCRdb's copy, which holds only in-frame ones; the method was immunoSEQ multiplex PCR. Among about 160,000 clones listed, around 60% were seen once. Sequencing was performed on PBMCs. These receptors were collected from a woman in her sixties or seventies in good health and CMV-seropositive.

This rearrangement joins TRBV11-3 to TRBJ2-7; D is possibly TRBD1 (6 bases). Trimming took 5 bases from V and 5 from J, leaving 16 bases between them. The CDR3 sequence is 14 residues long. Germline CDR1 reads SGHNT; CDR2 reads YENEEA. The CDR3 sequence is CASSPAFGQHEQYF. The CDR3 DNA sequence: TGTGCCAGCAGCCCCGCTTTTGGACAGCACGAGCAGTACTTC. The full variable domain, completed using reference TRBV11-3 and TRBJ2-7, is EAGVVQSPRYKIIEKKQPVAFWCNPISGHNTLYWYLQNLGQGPELLIRYENEEAVDDSQLPKDRFSAERLKGVDSTLKIQPAELGDSAVYLCASSPAFGQHEQYFGPGTRLTVT.

This clone was observed once. V and J are TRBV4-1 and TRBJ2-3, with a weak D call TRBD2 (7 bases). Trimming stripped 3 bases from V and 3 bases from J, with 16 bases between. The CDR3 contains 16 residues. Per the germline V gene, CDR1 is MGHRA and CDR2 is YSYEKL. The CDR3 spells CASSHLRGAETDTQYF. CDR3 sequence (DNA): TGCGCCAGCAGCCACCTTCGGGGGGCGGAAACAGATACGCAGTATTTT.

The chain combines TRBV10-2 with TRBJ2-1; TRBD2 matches at 7 bases. The CDR3 has 13 amino acids. Trimming at V came to 8 bases and at J to 2 bases, leaving 3 bases not matched to a gene. The germline gives CDR1 WSHSY, CDR2 SAAADI. CDR3 in amino acids: CASRGSAYNEQFF. DNA for the CDR3: TGCGCCAGCCGCGGGAGCGCCTACAATGAGCAGTTCTTC.

The chain has TRBV28 and TRBJ1-2, with a weak D call TRBD1 (5 bases). Trimming cost V 5 bases and J 7 bases, with 20 bases left between them. Germline V gives CDR1 MDHEN, CDR2 SYDVKM. The CDR3 has 15 residues. The CDR3 spells CASSPPRQTDSGYTF. As DNA, the CDR3 is TGTGCCAGCAGTCCCCCAAGACAGACCGACAGTGGCTACACCTTC.

The CDR3 bases are TGTGCCAGCTCACCATCCGGCAATCAGCCCCAGCATTTT. Residues: CASSPSGNQPQHF. The genes are TRBV18 and TRBJ1-5; D ambiguous. The CDR3 is 13 residues long. Germline CDR1 is KGHSH and CDR2 is LQKENI. V shed 2 bases and J shed 2 bases, with 4 bases lying between them. Together with reference TRBV18 and TRBJ1-5, the CDR3 gives the full variable domain: NAGVMQNPRHLVRRRGQEARLRCSPMKGHSHVYWYRQLPEEGLKFMVYLQKENIIDESGMPKERFSAEFPKEGPSILRIQQVVRGDSAAYFCASSPSGNQPQHFGDGTRLSIL.

The J gene is TRBJ1-2, the V gene TRBV10-3; TRBD1 is a possible D gene (6 bases). Per germline, CDR1 ENHRY and CDR2 SYGVKD. This CDR3 region has 13 residues. V dropped 2 bases and J dropped 2 bases, with 6 bases sitting between them. CDR3 residues: CAISEGGNYGYTF. The CDR3 DNA follows: TGTGCCATCAGTGAGGGGGGCAACTATGGCTACACCTTC.

The chain joins TRBV6-1 to TRBJ2-7; 11 bases match TRBD2. Trimming cost V 7 bases and J 4 bases; bases outside gene matches: 6. Germline V gives CDR1 MNHNS, CDR2 SASEGT. The CDR3 runs 14 residues. The CDR3 DNA reads as TGTGCCAGCACCCCGGGGACTAGCGGATACGAGCAGTACTTC. It translates to CASTPGTSGYEQYF.